The present T cell receptor beta chain was sequenced within a study of beta chain features in type 1 diabetes. About the study: Sorted cells from all samples, numbering 107,917,701, were examined.

On this clone itself: Its antigen remains unknown.

V lost 3 bases to trimming and J lost 11 bases, with 12 bases between them. From germline, CDR1 is SNHLY and CDR2 FYNNEI. The CDR3 covers 12 residues. Study-level results: A moderate, significant TCRB CDR3 shortening appeared in type 1 diabetes across four CD4+ subsets.

There was one heparinised blood draw per donor, averaging around 100 mL. The study reverse transcribed the entire isolated RNA, so it sequenced expressed TCRB transcripts. Deep immunoSEQ sequencing covered naive, central memory and regulatory T cell samples. Data came from immunoSEQ multiplex PCR; TCRdb stores just in-frame clones and leaves some out. In the table there are 150,000 to 200,000 clones, over 55% of which are singletons. This chain connects TRBV2 to TRBJ2-3; a possible D gene is TRBD2 (6 bases). The sequence came from a man under 40 with type 1 diabetes. Sequenced input: naive CD4+ T cells from blood. CDR3 residues: CASSEGLFMQYF. CDR3 coding DNA: TGTGCCAGCAGTGAGGGACTTTTCATGCAGTATTTT.